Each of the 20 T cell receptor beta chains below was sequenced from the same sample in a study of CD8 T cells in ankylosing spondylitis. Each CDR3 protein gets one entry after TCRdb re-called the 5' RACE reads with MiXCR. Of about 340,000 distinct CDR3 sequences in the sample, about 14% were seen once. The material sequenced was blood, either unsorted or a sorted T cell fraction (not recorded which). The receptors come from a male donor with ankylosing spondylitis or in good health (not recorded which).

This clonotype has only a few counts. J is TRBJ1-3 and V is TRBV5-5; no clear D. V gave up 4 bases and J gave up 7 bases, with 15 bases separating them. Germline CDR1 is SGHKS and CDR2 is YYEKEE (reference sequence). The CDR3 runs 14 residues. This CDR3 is CASSPRLSRNTIYF. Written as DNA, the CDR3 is TGTGCCAGCAGCCCCAGGTTAAGTCGGAACACCATATATTTT.

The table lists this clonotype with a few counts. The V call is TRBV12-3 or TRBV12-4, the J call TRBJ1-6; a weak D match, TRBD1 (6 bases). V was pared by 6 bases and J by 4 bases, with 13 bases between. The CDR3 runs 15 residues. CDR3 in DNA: TGTGCCAGCAGGATGGGCCAGGGGTATAATTCACCCCTCCACTTT. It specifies CASRMGQGYNSPLHF.

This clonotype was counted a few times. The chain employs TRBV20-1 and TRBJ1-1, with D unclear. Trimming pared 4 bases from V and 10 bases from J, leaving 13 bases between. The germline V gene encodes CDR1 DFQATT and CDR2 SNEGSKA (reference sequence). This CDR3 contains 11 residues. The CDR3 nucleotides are TGCAGTGCTATTAGGGTGCCCGGAGCTTTCTTT. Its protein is CSAIRVPGAFF.

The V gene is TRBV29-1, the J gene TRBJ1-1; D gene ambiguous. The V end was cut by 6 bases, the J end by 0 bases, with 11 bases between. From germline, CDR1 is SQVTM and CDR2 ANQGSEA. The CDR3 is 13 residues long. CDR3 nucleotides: TGCAGCGTAGCCGCACAAATGAACACTGAAGCTTTCTTT. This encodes CSVAAQMNTEAFF.

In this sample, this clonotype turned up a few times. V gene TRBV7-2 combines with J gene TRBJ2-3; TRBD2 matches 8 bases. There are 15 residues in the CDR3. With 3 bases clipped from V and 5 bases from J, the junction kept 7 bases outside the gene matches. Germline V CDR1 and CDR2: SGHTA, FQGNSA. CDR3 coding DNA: TGTGCCAGCAGCTTTGGAGCGGGGGTCCGAGATACGCAGTATTTT. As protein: CASSFGAGVRDTQYF.

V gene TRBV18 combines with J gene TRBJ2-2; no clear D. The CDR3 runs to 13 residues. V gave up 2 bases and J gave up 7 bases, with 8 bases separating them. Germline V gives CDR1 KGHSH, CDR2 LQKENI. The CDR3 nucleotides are TGTGCCAGCTCACCAAAGGACGGCGGGGAGCTGTTTTTT. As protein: CASSPKDGGELFF.

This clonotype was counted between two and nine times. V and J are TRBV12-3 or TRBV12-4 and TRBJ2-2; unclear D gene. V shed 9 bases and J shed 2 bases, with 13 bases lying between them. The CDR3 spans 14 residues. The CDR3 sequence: CASRRPTNTGELFF. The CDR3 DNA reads TGTGCCAGTAGACGACCGACAAACACCGGGGAGCTGTTTTTT.

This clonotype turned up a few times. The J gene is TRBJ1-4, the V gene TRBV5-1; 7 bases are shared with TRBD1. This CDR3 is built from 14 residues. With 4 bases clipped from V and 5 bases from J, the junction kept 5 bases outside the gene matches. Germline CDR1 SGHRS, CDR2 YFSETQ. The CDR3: CASSVQGLNEKLFF. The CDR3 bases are TGCGCCAGCAGCGTACAGGGGTTAAATGAAAAACTGTTTTTT. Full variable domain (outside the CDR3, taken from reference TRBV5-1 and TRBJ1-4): KAGVTQTPRYLIKTRGQQVTLSCSPISGHRSVSWYQQTPGQGLQFLFEYFSETQRNKGNFPGRFSGRQFSNSRSEMNVSTLELGDSALYLCASSVQGLNEKLFFGSGTQLSVL.

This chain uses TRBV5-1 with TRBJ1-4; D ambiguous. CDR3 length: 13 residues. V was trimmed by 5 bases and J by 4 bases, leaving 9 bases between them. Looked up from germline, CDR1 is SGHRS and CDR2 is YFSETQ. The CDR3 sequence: CASSMESNEKLFF. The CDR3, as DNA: TGCGCCAGCAGTATGGAGAGTAATGAAAAACTGTTTTTT.

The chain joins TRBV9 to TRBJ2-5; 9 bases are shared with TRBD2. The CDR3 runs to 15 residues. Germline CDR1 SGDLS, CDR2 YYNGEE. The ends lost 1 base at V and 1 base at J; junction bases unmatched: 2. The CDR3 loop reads CASSVQLAGQETQYF. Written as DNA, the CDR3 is TGTGCCAGCAGCGTACAACTAGCGGGCCAAGAGACCCAGTACTTC.

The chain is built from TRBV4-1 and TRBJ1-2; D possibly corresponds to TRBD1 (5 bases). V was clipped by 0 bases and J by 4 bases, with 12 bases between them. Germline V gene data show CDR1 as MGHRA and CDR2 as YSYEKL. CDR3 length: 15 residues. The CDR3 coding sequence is TGCGCCAGCAGCCAAGATCCGGGGGTAGTCTATGGCTACACCTTC. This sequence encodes CASSQDPGVVYGYTF.

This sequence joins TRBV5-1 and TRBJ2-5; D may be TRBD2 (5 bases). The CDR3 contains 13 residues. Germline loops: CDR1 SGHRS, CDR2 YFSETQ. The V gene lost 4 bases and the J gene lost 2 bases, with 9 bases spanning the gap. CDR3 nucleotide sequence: TGCGCCAGCAGCCCTACTAGGCAAGAGACCCAGTACTTC. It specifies CASSPTRQETQYF.

CDR3 amino acids: CASSLTGDGRAFF. CDR3 coding DNA: TGCGCCAGCAGCTTAACAGGGGATGGGAGAGCTTTCTTT. The chain carries TRBV5-1 and TRBJ1-1; 7 nucleotides line up with TRBD1. The CDR3 runs to 13 residues. The V segment lost 2 bases and the J segment 10 bases; nucleotides outside the gene matches: 8. Germline V CDR1 and CDR2: SGHRS, YFSETQ.

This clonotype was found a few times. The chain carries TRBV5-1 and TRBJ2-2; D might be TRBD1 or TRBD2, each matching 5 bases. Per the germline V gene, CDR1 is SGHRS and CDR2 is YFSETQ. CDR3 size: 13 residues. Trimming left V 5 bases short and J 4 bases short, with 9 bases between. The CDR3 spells CASRGDSTGELFF. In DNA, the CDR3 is TGCGCCAGCAGGGGGGATTCCACCGGGGAGCTGTTTTTT.

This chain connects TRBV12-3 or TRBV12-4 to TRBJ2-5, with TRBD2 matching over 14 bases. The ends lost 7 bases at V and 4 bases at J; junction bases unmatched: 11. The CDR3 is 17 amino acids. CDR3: CASTLFGGLAGAETQYF. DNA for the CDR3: TGTGCCAGCACCTTATTTGGGGGACTAGCGGGGGCAGAGACCCAGTACTTC.

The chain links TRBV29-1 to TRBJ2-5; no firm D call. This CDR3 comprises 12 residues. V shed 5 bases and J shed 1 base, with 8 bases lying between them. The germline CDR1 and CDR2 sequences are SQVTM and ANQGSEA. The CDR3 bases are TGCAGCGTTAAGGCAGGCCAAGAGACCCAGTACTTC. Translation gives CSVKAGQETQYF.

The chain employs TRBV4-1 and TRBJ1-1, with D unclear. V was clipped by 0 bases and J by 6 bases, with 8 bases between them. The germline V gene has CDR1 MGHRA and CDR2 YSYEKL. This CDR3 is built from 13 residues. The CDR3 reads CASSQEAFAEAFF. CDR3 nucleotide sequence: TGCGCCAGCAGCCAAGAGGCGTTCGCTGAAGCTTTCTTT.

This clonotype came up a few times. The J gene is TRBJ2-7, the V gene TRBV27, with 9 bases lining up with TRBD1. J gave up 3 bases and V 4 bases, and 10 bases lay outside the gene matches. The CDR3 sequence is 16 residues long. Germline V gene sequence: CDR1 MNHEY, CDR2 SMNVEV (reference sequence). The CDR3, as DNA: TGTGCCAGCAGTTCTCGGACAGGGGAATACCTCTACGAGCAGTACTTC. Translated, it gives CASSSRTGEYLYEQYF.

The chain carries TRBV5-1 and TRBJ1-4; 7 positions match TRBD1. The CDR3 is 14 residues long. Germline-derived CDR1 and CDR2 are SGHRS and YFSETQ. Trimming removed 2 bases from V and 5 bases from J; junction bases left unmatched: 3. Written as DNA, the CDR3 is TGCGCCAGCAGCTTCGGGACAGAGAATGAAAAACTGTTTTTT. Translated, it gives CASSFGTENEKLFF.

The CDR3 loop is CASSPSGYPTYEQYF. The DNA of the CDR3 is TGTGCCAGCAGTCCTAGCGGGTACCCCACCTACGAGCAGTACTTC. This chain uses TRBV6-1 with TRBJ2-7, with 8 positions matching TRBD2. This CDR3 region has 15 residues. The germline V gene encodes CDR1 MNHNS and CDR2 SASEGT. J lost 2 bases, V lost 5 bases, and 8 bases had no gene match.